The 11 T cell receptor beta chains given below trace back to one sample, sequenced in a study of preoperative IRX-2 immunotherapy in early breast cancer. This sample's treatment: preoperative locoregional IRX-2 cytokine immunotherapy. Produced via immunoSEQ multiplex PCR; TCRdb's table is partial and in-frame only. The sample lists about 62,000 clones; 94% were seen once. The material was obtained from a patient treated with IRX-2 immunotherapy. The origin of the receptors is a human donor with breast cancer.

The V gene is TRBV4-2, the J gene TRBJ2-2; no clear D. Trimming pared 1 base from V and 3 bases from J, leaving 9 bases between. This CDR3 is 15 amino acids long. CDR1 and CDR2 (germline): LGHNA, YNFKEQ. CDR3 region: CASSQGRRDTGELFF. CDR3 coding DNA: TGTGCCAGCAGCCAAGGTCGTCGGGACACCGGGGAGCTGTTTTTT.

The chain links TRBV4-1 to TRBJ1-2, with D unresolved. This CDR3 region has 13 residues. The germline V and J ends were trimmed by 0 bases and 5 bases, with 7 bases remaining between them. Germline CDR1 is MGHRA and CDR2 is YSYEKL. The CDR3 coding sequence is TGCGCCAGCAGCCAAGAGGGAGGGTATGGCTACACCTTC. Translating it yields CASSQEGGYGYTF.

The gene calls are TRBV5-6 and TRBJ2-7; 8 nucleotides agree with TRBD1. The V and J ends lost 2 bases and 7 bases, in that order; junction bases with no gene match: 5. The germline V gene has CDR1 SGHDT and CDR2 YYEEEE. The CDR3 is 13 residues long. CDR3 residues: CASSFRTGREQYF. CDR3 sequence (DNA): TGTGCCAGCAGCTTCCGGACAGGGCGGGAGCAGTACTTC.

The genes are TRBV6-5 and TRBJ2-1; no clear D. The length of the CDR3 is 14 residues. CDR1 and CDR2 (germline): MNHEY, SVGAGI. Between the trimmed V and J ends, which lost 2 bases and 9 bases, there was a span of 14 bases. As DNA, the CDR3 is TGTGCCAGCAGTTACAGGGCTGAAACCAGTGAGCAGTTCTTC. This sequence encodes CASSYRAETSEQFF.

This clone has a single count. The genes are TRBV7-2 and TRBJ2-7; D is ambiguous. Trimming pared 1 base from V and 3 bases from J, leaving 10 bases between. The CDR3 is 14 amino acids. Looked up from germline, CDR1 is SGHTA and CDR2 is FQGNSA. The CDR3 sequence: CASSLVSWGYEQYF. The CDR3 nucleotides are TGTGCCAGCAGCTTAGTTTCCTGGGGCTACGAGCAGTACTTC.

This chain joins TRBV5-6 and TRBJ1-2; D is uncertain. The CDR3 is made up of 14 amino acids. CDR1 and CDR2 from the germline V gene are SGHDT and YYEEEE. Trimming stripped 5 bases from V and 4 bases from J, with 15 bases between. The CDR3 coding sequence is TGTGCCAGCAGTCAGGCTGACCGACCCTATGGCTACACCTTC. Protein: CASSQADRPYGYTF.

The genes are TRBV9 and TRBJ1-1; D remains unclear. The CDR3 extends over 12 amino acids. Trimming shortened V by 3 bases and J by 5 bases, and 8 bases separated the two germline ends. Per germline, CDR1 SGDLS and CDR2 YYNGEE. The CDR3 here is CASSELGTEAFF. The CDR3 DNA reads TGTGCCAGCAGCGAGTTAGGAACTGAAGCTTTCTTT.

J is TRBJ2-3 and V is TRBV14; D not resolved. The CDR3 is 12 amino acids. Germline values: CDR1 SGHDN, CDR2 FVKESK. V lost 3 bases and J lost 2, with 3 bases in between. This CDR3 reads CASSHHTDTQYF. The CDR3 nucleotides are TGTGCCAGCAGCCACCACACAGATACGCAGTATTTT.

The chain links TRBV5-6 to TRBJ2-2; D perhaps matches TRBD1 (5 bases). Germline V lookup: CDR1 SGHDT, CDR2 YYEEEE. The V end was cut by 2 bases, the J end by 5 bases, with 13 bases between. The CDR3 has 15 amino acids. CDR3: CASSFPRADTGELFF. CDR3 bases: TGTGCCAGCAGCTTTCCCAGGGCTGATACCGGGGAGCTGTTTTTT.

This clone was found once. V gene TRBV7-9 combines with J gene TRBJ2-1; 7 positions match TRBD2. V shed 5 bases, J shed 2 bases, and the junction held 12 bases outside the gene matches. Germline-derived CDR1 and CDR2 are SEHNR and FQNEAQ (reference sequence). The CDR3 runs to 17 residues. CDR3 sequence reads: CASSGNDGREPYNEQFF. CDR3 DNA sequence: TGTGCCAGCAGCGGAAATGACGGGCGGGAGCCCTACAATGAGCAGTTCTTC.

The DNA for the CDR3 is TGTGCCAGCAGCTTTGGTGGGAGGGCCGAAGATACGCAGTATTTT. Protein product: CASSFGGRAEDTQYF. The chain links TRBV11-2 to TRBJ2-3, with 7 bases aligning to TRBD2. The CDR3 totals 15 residues. J lost 5 bases, V lost 3 bases, and 8 bases had no gene match. The germline CDR1 and CDR2 sequences are SGHAT and FQNNGV.